One sample yielded the 6 T cell receptor beta chains listed below, sequenced in a study of blood T cell repertoires in COVID-19. Assay: immunoSEQ multiplex PCR; the TCRdb copy retains only in-frame clones and omits some. The table has hundreds of thousands of clones, about 91% seen once. Source material: peripheral blood. The receptors derive from a woman aged 25 to 45 with COVID-19, enrolled during active disease.

This clone showed up just once. This chain links TRBV10-3 with TRBJ2-1; 9 bases are shared with TRBD1. Germline-derived CDR1 and CDR2 are ENHRY and SYGVKD. Trimming took 6 bases from V and 7 from J; bases not matched to a gene: 7. This CDR3 is built from 14 residues. The CDR3 reads CAISGTGWGNEQFF. In DNA, the CDR3 is TGTGCCATCAGCGGGACAGGGTGGGGGAATGAGCAGTTCTTC.

The gene calls are TRBV28 and TRBJ1-4; tentative D call: TRBD1 (5 bases). With 4 bases removed from V and 5 bases from J, the gap between germline ends came to 8 bases. CDR1 and CDR2 (germline): MDHEN, SYDVKM. The CDR3 has 13 residues. The CDR3, as DNA: TGTGCCAGCAGTTATCAGGGAAATGAAAAACTGTTTTTT. It translates to CASSYQGNEKLFF.

V usage is TRBV7-9 and J usage is TRBJ1-2, with TRBD1 matching over 10 bases. The CDR3 sequence is 14 residues long. J lost 7 bases, V lost 4 bases, and 6 bases had no gene match. Germline CDR1 reads SEHNR; CDR2 reads FQNEAQ (reference sequence). CDR3 in amino acids: CASSSTGGHGGYTF. CDR3 DNA: TGTGCCAGCAGCTCGACAGGGGGCCATGGTGGCTACACCTTC.

The chain has TRBV5-4 and TRBJ1-3, with TRBD1 as a possible D gene (6 bases). The CDR3 loop spans 15 amino acids. Germline V CDR1 and CDR2: SGHNT, YYREEE (reference sequence). Trimming removed 1 base from V and 3 bases from J, with 11 bases in between. The CDR3: CASSLLAGDGNTIYF. CDR3 nucleotides: TGTGCCAGCAGCTTGTTGGCAGGGGATGGAAACACCATATATTTT.

The chain uses TRBV7-8 and TRBJ2-3; 12 bases align to TRBD2. Trimming cost V 0 bases and J 4 bases; bases outside gene matches: 14. Germline V gene data show CDR1 as SGHVS and CDR2 as FQNEAQ. The CDR3 sequence is 20 residues long. CDR3: CASSLAPPPTSGSLPDTQYF. CDR3 in DNA: TGTGCCAGCAGCTTAGCCCCGCCCCCGACTAGCGGGAGTCTGCCAGATACGCAGTATTTT. The full variable domain, its missing parts supplied by reference TRBV7-8 and TRBJ2-3, is GAGVSQSPRYKVAKRGQDVALRCDPISGHVSLFWYQQALGQGPEFLTYFQNEAQLDKSGLPSDRFFAERPEGSVSTLKIQRTQQEDSAVYLCASSLAPPPTSGSLPDTQYFGPGTRLTVL.

The DNA of the CDR3 is TGTGCCAGCAGCGTCGCTAGCGGGATAAGTTTAGGCACCGGGGAGCTGTTTTTT. It encodes CASSVASGISLGTGELFF. The chain couples TRBV9 to TRBJ2-2; 9 bases are shared with TRBD2. CDR3 length: 18 residues. Germline V gene data show CDR1 as SGDLS and CDR2 as YYNGEE. J gave up 4 bases and V 2 bases, and 12 bases lay outside the gene matches.